A single sample gave rise to the 5 T cell receptor beta chains below, sequenced in a study of T and B cells in COVID-19 patients. From blood, about 250-500 ng of genomic DNA served as TRB template. BIOMED2 TRB-A/B primer pools were used in multiplex TRB PCR. TCRdb fed the multiplex PCR reads into MiXCR, producing one record per CDR3 protein. This sample has over 9,000 distinct CDR3 sequences, with approximately 30% found just once. The sample comprised blood. The origin of the receptors is a human donor who had recovered from COVID-19.

This clonotype has just one count. V is TRBV5-1 and J is TRBJ2-7; no clear D gene. Germline assignment: CDR1 SGHRS and CDR2 YFSETQ. The CDR3 sequence is 15 residues long. The ends were cut back, 2 bases at V and 0 bases at J, with 12 bases in the middle. The CDR3 DNA follows: TGCGCCAGCAGCTTCTTGCCGACGACCTCCTACGAGCAGTACTTC. Translating gives CASSFLPTTSYEQYF.

This clonotype was recorded a few times. The chain couples TRBV15 to TRBJ1-6; D remains unclear. Germline V CDR1 and CDR2: LNHNV, YYDKDF (reference sequence). The CDR3 loop spans 13 amino acids. V dropped 0 bases and J dropped 7 bases, with 4 bases sitting between them. The DNA for the CDR3 is TGTGCCACCAGCAGAGATAGGAATTCACCCCTCCACTTT. It codes for CATSRDRNSPLHF.

The chain links TRBV6-5 to TRBJ2-7; possible D gene TRBD1, 5 bases. Trimming took 0 bases from V and 6 from J, leaving 12 bases between them. The CDR3 sequence is 14 residues long. Germline V gives CDR1 MNHEY, CDR2 SVGAGI. In nucleotides, the CDR3 is TGTGCCAGCAGTTACTCTATAGGGGAAGGCGAGCAGTACTTC. As protein: CASSYSIGEGEQYF.

This clonotype rates as medium-sized. In DNA form, the CDR3 reads TGTGCCAGCAGTTTGGGCCTAGGGAGGAGGCTGTTTTTT. It is translated as CASSLGLGRRLFF. The chain uses TRBV12-3 or TRBV12-4 and TRBJ1-4, with D uncertain. The length of the CDR3 is 13 residues. Trimming shortened V by 3 bases and J by 14 bases, and 16 bases separated the two germline ends.

This rearrangement joins TRBV5-6 to TRBJ1-5; D remains unclear. Trimming left V 1 base short and J 6 bases short, with 11 bases between. CDR1 is SGHDT, CDR2 YYEEEE, per germline. The CDR3 has 14 amino acids. CDR3 sequence: CASSLRGSLQPQHF. The CDR3 coding sequence is TGTGCCAGCAGCTTGAGAGGGAGCCTTCAGCCCCAGCATTTT.